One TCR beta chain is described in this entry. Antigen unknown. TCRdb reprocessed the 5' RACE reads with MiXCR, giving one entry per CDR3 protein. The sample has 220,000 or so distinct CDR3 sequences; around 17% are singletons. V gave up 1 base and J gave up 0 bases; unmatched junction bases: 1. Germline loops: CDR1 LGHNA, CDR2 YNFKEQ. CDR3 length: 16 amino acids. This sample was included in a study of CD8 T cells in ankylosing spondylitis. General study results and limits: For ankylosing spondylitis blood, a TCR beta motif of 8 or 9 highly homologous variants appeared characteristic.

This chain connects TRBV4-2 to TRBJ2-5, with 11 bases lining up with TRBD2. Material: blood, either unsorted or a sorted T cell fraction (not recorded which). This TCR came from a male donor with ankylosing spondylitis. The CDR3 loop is CASSQVAGGYQETQYF. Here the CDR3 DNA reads TGTGCCAGCAGCCAAGTAGCGGGGGGGTACCAAGAGACCCAGTACTTC.